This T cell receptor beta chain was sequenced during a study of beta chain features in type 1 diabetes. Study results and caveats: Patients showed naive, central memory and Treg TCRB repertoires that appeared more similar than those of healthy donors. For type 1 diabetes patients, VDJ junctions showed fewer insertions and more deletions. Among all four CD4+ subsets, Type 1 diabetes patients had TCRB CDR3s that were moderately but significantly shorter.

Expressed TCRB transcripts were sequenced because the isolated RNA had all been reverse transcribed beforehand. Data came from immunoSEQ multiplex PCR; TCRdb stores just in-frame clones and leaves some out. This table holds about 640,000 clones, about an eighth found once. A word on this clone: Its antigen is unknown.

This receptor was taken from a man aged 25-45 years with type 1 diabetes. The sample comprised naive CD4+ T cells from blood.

CDR3 in DNA: TGTGCCAGCAGAGCTAGCGGGGGGAATTACAATGAGCAGTTCTTC. Its protein is CASRASGGNYNEQFF. The chain recombines TRBV9 with TRBJ2-1, with 11 bases that match TRBD2. From germline, CDR1 is SGDLS and CDR2 YYNGEE. With 5 bases clipped from V and 4 bases from J, the junction kept 5 bases outside the gene matches. There are 15 residues in the CDR3.